This T cell receptor (beta chain) was identified in a study of cytomegalovirus exposure and HLA in healthy donors. V lost 4 bases to trimming and J lost 8 bases, with 10 bases between them. The CDR3 runs 13 residues. The germline CDR1 and CDR2 sequences are SGHKS and YYEKEE (reference sequence). PCR amplification relied on 60 Vbeta primers (plus 13 Jbeta primers). The protocol was immunoSEQ multiplex PCR, while the TCRdb copy is restricted to in-frame clones and leaves out a portion. The profile shows about 75,000 clones, about 79% of them singletons. This sequence joins TRBV5-5 and TRBJ1-6, with no clear D. Sequenced: PBMCs. The sequence came from a man aged 65 to 85 in good health and CMV-seropositive. In nucleotides, the CDR3 is TGTGCCAGCAGCCCGGAGGTGTATTCACCCCTCCACTTT. Its translation is CASSPEVYSPLHF.